Listed here are 21 T cell receptor beta chains from one sample, sequenced in a study of shared clonotypes between healthy human individuals. The protocol was immunoSEQ multiplex PCR, while the TCRdb copy is restricted to in-frame clones and leaves out a portion. Of around 620,000 clones in the sample, approximately 95% are singletons; the top ten hold around 0.11%. CD45RO-negative, CCR7-selected cells formed the naive CD8 fraction, which excluded terminally differentiated effector memory CD45RA+ cells. Sequencing was performed on naive CD8+ T cells sorted from blood. Source of these receptors: a woman under 40 in good health.

The rearrangement uses TRBV14 and TRBJ2-5; D is ambiguous. The assigned J gene may be wrong: the sequence end matches TRBJ2-7 better. The CDR3 is 11 amino acids. Germline V gives CDR1 SGHDN, CDR2 FVKESK. The CDR3 sequence: CASSQGHEQYF. CDR3 in DNA: TGTGCCAGCAGCCAAGGGCACGAGCAGTACTTC.

This clone was seen just once. The genes are TRBV6-1 and TRBJ2-7, with 9 bases that match TRBD2. The CDR3 runs 13 residues. With V trimmed by 11 bases and J by 0 bases, 5 bases remained unmatched. Germline CDR1 is MNHNS and CDR2 is SASEGT. CDR3 bases: TGTGCCGCGGGGGGGCGGAGCTCCTACGAGCAGTACTTC. Protein sequence: CAAGGRSSYEQYF.

This sequence joins TRBV11-2 and TRBJ2-4; 8 nucleotides line up with TRBD1. V lost 4 bases and J lost 15; bases outside the gene matches: 8. CDR1 and CDR2 from the germline V gene are SGHAT and FQNNGV. The CDR3 runs 12 residues. CDR3 bases: TGTGCCAGCAGCTCCGGACAGGGTCAACCGTACTTC. Encoded protein: CASSSGQGQPYF.

The chain uses TRBV28 and TRBJ1-1; D might be TRBD1 (5 bases). CDR3 length: 14 residues. V gave up 8 bases and J gave up 5 bases, with 18 bases separating them. The germline CDR1 and CDR2 sequences are MDHEN and SYDVKM. CDR3 nucleotides: TGTGCCAGCTGGGACGGCGCACCGGATACTGAAGCTTTCTTT. As protein: CASWDGAPDTEAFF.

The DNA for the CDR3 is TGTGCCAGCAGCGGGGGACTAGCGGGAGAAGAGACCCAGTACTTC. Translated, it gives CASSGGLAGEETQYF. This chain links TRBV7-7 with TRBJ2-5, with 14 bases matching TRBD2. This CDR3 comprises 15 residues. The V and J ends lost 5 bases and 3 bases, in that order; junction bases with no gene match: 2. Germline CDR1 and CDR2: SSHAT and FNYEAQ (reference sequence).

The genes are TRBV25-1 and TRBJ1-2, with a weak D call TRBD1 (5 bases). Per the germline V gene, CDR1 is MGHDK and CDR2 is SYGVNS. V lost 6 bases and J 3 bases, leaving 17 bases between the germline ends. The CDR3 loop spans 15 amino acids. CDR3 region: CASSTVFGTDYGYTF. Here the CDR3 DNA reads TGTGCCAGCAGCACCGTCTTCGGGACGGACTATGGCTACACCTTC.

The chain joins TRBV20-1 to TRBJ2-3; D call uncertain. The V end lost 4 bases, the J end lost 4 bases, and 3 bases lay between the germline ends. Germline values: CDR1 DFQATT, CDR2 SNEGSKA (reference sequence). The CDR3 totals 10 residues. For the CDR3, the DNA is TGCAGTGCTAAGGCAGATACGCAGTATTTT. Protein sequence: CSAKADTQYF.

The chain combines TRBV10-2 with TRBJ2-7; 12 bases agree with TRBD1. Germline trimming cut 3 bases from V and 6 bases from J; bases unmatched to any gene: 3. The CDR3 is made up of 14 amino acids. Germline V gives CDR1 WSHSY, CDR2 SAAADI. The CDR3 here is CASSDGTGGVEQYF. The CDR3 region has the DNA TGCGCCAGCAGTGATGGGACAGGGGGCGTCGAGCAGTACTTC.

This clone was detected only once. The genes are TRBV27 and TRBJ2-7, with D uncertain. Trimming pared 3 bases from V and 0 bases from J, leaving 9 bases between. The CDR3 length is 14 residues. CDR1 is MNHEY and CDR2 is SMNVEV in the germline V gene (reference sequence). The CDR3 nucleotides read TGTGCCAGCAGTTTGGCCAGACACTCCTACGAGCAGTACTTC. Translation gives CASSLARHSYEQYF.

This clone was seen a single time. The V gene is TRBV7-2, the J gene TRBJ2-1; no definite D call. Trimming removed 1 base at V and 5 bases at J, with 3 bases between. In germline, CDR1 is SGHTA, CDR2 FQGNSA. This CDR3 contains 12 residues. The CDR3 is CASSLDHNEQFF. Here the CDR3 DNA reads TGTGCCAGCAGCTTAGACCACAATGAGCAGTTCTTC.

This clone was counted once. V is TRBV28 and J is TRBJ1-1; TRBD1 is a possible D gene (5 bases). The V gene's germline CDR1 is MDHEN and CDR2 SYDVKM. The CDR3 runs 12 residues. Trimming stripped 1 base from V and 7 bases from J, with 7 bases between. CDR3 DNA sequence: TGTGCCAGCAGTTTATCGGGGGGTGAAGCTTTCTTT. Amino acids: CASSLSGGEAFF.

The rearrangement uses TRBV2 and TRBJ2-2; TRBD1 agrees at 8 bases. V was pared by 0 bases and J by 4 bases, with 7 bases of the junction left unmatched. Germline V gene data show CDR1 as SNHLY and CDR2 as FYNNEI. The CDR3 has 17 amino acids. CDR3 sequence reads: CASSEAEGQVTTGELFF. CDR3 nucleotide sequence: TGTGCCAGCAGTGAAGCGGAGGGACAGGTAACCACCGGGGAGCTGTTTTTT. Based on the CDR3 plus reference TRBV2 and TRBJ2-2, the full variable domain is EPEVTQTPSHQVTQMGQEVILRCVPISNHLYFYWYRQILGQKVEFLVSFYNNEISEKSEIFDDQFSVERPDGSNFTLKIRSTKLEDSAMYFCASSEAEGQVTTGELFFGEGSRLTVL.

This clone was detected once. J is TRBJ1-1 and V is TRBV27, with a weak D call TRBD1 (5 bases). Between the trimmed V and J ends, which lost 6 bases and 2 bases, there was a span of 13 bases. The CDR3 is made up of 14 amino acids. Germline V gives CDR1 MNHEY, CDR2 SMNVEV (reference sequence). The CDR3 coding sequence is TGTGCCAGCAGGCCACTTCAGGGAAACACTGAAGCTTTCTTT. Protein product: CASRPLQGNTEAFF.

This chain joins TRBV28 and TRBJ1-1, with D perhaps matching TRBD1 (6 bases). CDR1 and CDR2 (germline): MDHEN, SYDVKM. This CDR3 has 13 residues. The V end was cut by 3 bases, the J end by 7 bases, with 12 bases between. This chain's CDR3 is CASSFEGGSEAFF. The CDR3 bases are TGTGCCAGCAGTTTCGAAGGGGGGAGTGAAGCTTTCTTT.

The V and J genes are TRBV11-2 and TRBJ1-6; unclear D gene. The CDR3 covers 14 residues. The V gene lost 3 bases and the J gene lost 0 bases, with 3 bases spanning the gap. Germline V gene sequence: CDR1 SGHAT, CDR2 FQNNGV. In DNA form, the CDR3 reads TGTGCCAGCAGCTTCAGCTCCTATAATTCACCCCTCCACTTT. Its protein product is CASSFSSYNSPLHF.

The chain links TRBV10-2 to TRBJ1-1, with D hard to call. The CDR3 loop spans 12 amino acids. The germline CDR1 and CDR2 sequences are WSHSY and SAAADI. Trimming left V 8 bases short and J 1 base short, with 8 bases between. In DNA, the CDR3 is TGCGCCAGCTTCGGCGGGAACACTGAAGCTTTCTTT. Its protein product is CASFGGNTEAFF.

The chain joins TRBV13 to TRBJ2-1; 11 bases map to TRBD2. From germline, CDR1 is PRHDT and CDR2 FYEKMQ (reference sequence). Unmatched junction bases numbered 4, after V lost 5 bases and J lost 4 bases. The CDR3 spans 15 residues. The chain's CDR3 is CASSPLAGGYNEQFF. CDR3 nucleotides: TGTGCCAGCAGCCCCTTAGCGGGAGGGTACAATGAGCAGTTCTTC.

The chain uses TRBV5-4 and TRBJ2-3; possibly TRBD2 for D (6 bases). There are 15 residues in the CDR3. CDR1 SGHNT and CDR2 YYREEE come from the germline V gene (reference sequence). Trimming took 3 bases from V and 1 from J, leaving 12 bases between them. The CDR3 region is CASSYTGDGTDTQYF. For the CDR3, the DNA is TGTGCCAGCAGCTATACGGGAGACGGCACAGATACGCAGTATTTT.

This chain links TRBV12-5 with TRBJ2-3; D may correspond to TRBD1 or TRBD2 (5 bases each). This CDR3 region has 13 residues. Germline loops: CDR1 LGHNT, CDR2 FRNRAP. V dropped 9 bases and J dropped 3 bases, with 13 bases sitting between them. CDR3 coding DNA: TGTGCTAGGGGGGTTCTAAGGACAGATACGCAGTATTTT. Protein sequence: CARGVLRTDTQYF.

The V call is TRBV4-1, the J call TRBJ1-5, with 7 bases lining up with TRBD1. The V gene end was trimmed by 2 bases and the J gene end by 2 bases; junction bases not matched to a gene: 9. This CDR3 is built from 17 residues. The germline V gene encodes CDR1 MGHRA and CDR2 YSYEKL. CDR3: CASSQQITGVGNQPQHF. DNA of the CDR3: TGCGCCAGCAGCCAACAAATCACAGGGGTAGGCAATCAGCCCCAGCATTTT.

About this clone: This same CDR3 is encoded by further DNA sequences in the sample. The CDR3 nucleotides are TGCGCCAGCAGTGAGGCTTACGAGCAGTACTTC. Residues: CASSEAYEQYF. The chain links TRBV10-2 to TRBJ2-7; D not certain. From germline, CDR1 is WSHSY and CDR2 SAAADI. The CDR3 contains 11 residues. V shed 2 bases and J shed 4 bases, with 3 bases lying between them.